This T cell receptor (beta chain) is from a study of CD4 T cells in relation to SARS-CoV-2 and coronaviruses. Background on the study: After roughly 11 days of antigen culture, PBMC TCR beta CDR3s were sequenced. Convalescent donors were aged about 21 to 72, with median around 40 years.

The CDR3 runs 13 residues. CDR1 and CDR2 from the germline V gene are ENHRY and SYGVKD. Deletions cut 3 bases from V and 1 base from J, with 6 bases between. Naive or memory CD4+ cells were cultured 1:1 with T cell-depleted PBMCs plus CEF. Regarding the study as a whole: In approximately 71% of donors, memory CD4+ clonotypes crossrecognized SARS-CoV-2 and at least one common cold coronavirus spike.

The repertoire was sequenced with immunoSEQ multiplex PCR; TCRdb's copy has only in-frame clones and lacks some. The data contain about 30,000 clones, about four fifths of them singletons. As regards this clone: Its antigen is not identified.

The V call is TRBV10-3, the J call TRBJ1-2; D is undetermined. This sequence was found in an adult with COVID-19. The sequenced material came from memory CD4+ T cells from PBMCs, cultured in vitro. The CDR3 bases are TGTGCCATCAGTGATGGGTTTAACTATGGCTACACCTTC. Its protein product is CAISDGFNYGYTF.